The 21 T cell receptor beta chains in this list originate from one sample, sequenced in a study of T cell repertoires in cytomegalovirus infection. TCRdb passed the reads through MiXCR, listing each CDR3 protein once. The sample carries roughly 280,000 distinct CDR3 sequences, roughly 15% recorded once. Input material: PBMCs. Receptors were obtained from a human donor in good health (CMV status not recorded). Some clones in this sample may be carry-over from other donors' samples.

For this clonotype: A much more abundant neighbour one base away suggests this may be a read error. V usage is TRBV28 and J usage is TRBJ2-7; 9 bases fit TRBD1. CDR3 length equals 14 residues. V lost 6 bases to trimming and J lost 2 bases; unmatched junction nucleotides: 5. Germline V gives CDR1 MDHEN, CDR2 SYDVKM. CDR3 amino acids: CASSRQGVTYEQYF. For the CDR3, the DNA is TGTGCCAGCAGCCGACAGGGGGTAACCTACGAGCAGTACTTC.

In its sample, this clonotype was seen many times. The J gene is TRBJ2-1, the V gene TRBV7-2, with 11 bases matching TRBD2. V was clipped by 7 bases and J by 7 bases; unmatched bases: 12. The CDR3 has 16 amino acids. The germline V gene encodes CDR1 SGHTA and CDR2 FQGNSA. The CDR3 bases are TGTGCCAGCATCGTCCGGGGGACTAGCGGATCAAATGAGCAGTTCTTC. This encodes CASIVRGTSGSNEQFF.

This clonotype was seen only a few times. The rearrangement uses TRBV12-3 or TRBV12-4 and TRBJ2-2; D not certain. This CDR3 spans 14 amino acids. V was trimmed by 6 bases and J by 4 bases, leaving 12 bases between them. This CDR3 is CASSPVGFTGELFF. CDR3 nucleotide sequence: TGTGCCAGCAGCCCAGTTGGATTCACCGGGGAGCTGTTTTTT.

This clonotype came up a few times. The V call is TRBV2, the J call TRBJ1-3, with 7 positions matching TRBD1. V lost 5 bases and J lost 0; bases outside the gene matches: 4. Per germline, CDR1 SNHLY and CDR2 FYNNEI. The CDR3 spans 15 residues. CDR3 nucleotides: TGTGCCAGCAGTCCGGGACAGAGCTCTGGAAACACCATATATTTT. Its translation: CASSPGQSSGNTIYF.

This clonotype was picked up many times. The genes are TRBV7-9 and TRBJ2-7; D remains unclear. The CDR3 is made up of 11 amino acids. Germline CDR1 is SEHNR and CDR2 is FQNEAQ (reference sequence). Trimming took off 6 bases at V and 4 bases at J, with 7 bases between the two ends. CDR3 loop: CASSDQYEQYF. CDR3 DNA sequence: TGTGCCAGCAGTGACCAATACGAGCAGTACTTC.

This clonotype has just a few counts. This rearrangement joins TRBV5-1 to TRBJ1-1, with a weak D call TRBD1 (5 bases). V dropped 4 bases and J dropped 0 bases, with 13 bases sitting between them. The CDR3 runs to 15 residues. The germline V gene encodes CDR1 SGHRS and CDR2 YFSETQ. CDR3 residues: CASSTQRGVNTEAFF. The CDR3 region has the DNA TGCGCCAGCAGCACCCAACGGGGGGTGAACACTGAAGCTTTCTTT.

This clonotype was detected ten times or more. This chain uses TRBV7-2 with TRBJ2-3, with 10 bases that match TRBD2. This CDR3 comprises 17 residues. Germline V gives CDR1 SGHTA, CDR2 FQGNSA. V was clipped by 7 bases and J by 2 bases; unmatched bases: 12. For the CDR3, the DNA is TGTGCCAGCACCCATTTTACTAGCGGGGCCTACACAGATACGCAGTATTTT. Amino acids: CASTHFTSGAYTDTQYF.

This clonotype was observed at least ten times. The chain carries TRBV11-2 and TRBJ2-2; D tentatively reads TRBD1 or TRBD2 (5 bases each). The germline CDR1 and CDR2 sequences are SGHAT and FQNNGV. The CDR3 contains 14 residues. Trimming stripped 4 bases from V and 9 bases from J, with 15 bases between. The CDR3 region is CASSSPGPSRELFF. The CDR3 DNA sequence: TGTGCCAGCAGCTCACCGGGACCCTCGAGGGAGCTGTTTTTT.

In its sample, this clonotype was seen many times. The chain employs TRBV7-2 and TRBJ2-1; 7 bases line up with TRBD2. This CDR3 spans 15 amino acids. Looked up from germline, CDR1 is SGHTA and CDR2 is FQGNSA. The junction had 5 bases not matched to a gene; V was cut back by 4 bases and J by 2 bases. The CDR3 sequence: CASSSTSSTYNEQFF. The CDR3 DNA reads TGTGCCAGCAGCTCGACTAGCAGCACCTACAATGAGCAGTTCTTC.

About this clonotype: With a much larger clone just one base away, this may be a read error. The chain uses TRBV7-6 and TRBJ1-3, with TRBD1 matching over 7 bases. The CDR3 covers 14 residues. Germline loops: CDR1 SGHVS, CDR2 FNYEAQ. The V gene end was trimmed by 8 bases and the J gene end by 3 bases; junction bases not matched to a gene: 7. DNA of the CDR3: TGTGCCAGCTGCGCGACAGGGAGTGGAAACACCATATATTTT. It yields the protein CASCATGSGNTIYF.

This clonotype was recorded many times. The chain couples TRBV20-1 to TRBJ1-2, with unresolved D. Trimming pared 5 bases from V and 8 bases from J, leaving 24 bases between. Germline CDR1 and CDR2: DFQATT and SNEGSKA (reference sequence). The CDR3 is made up of 15 amino acids. CDR3 coding DNA: TGCAGTGCTGTGACCGCATCAAGAAAATATGGGGGCTACACCTTC. Its protein product is CSAVTASRKYGGYTF.

In its sample, this clonotype was seen many times. The rearrangement links TRBV12-3 or TRBV12-4 to TRBJ1-6; tentatively, D is TRBD1 (5 bases). The ends were cut back, 2 bases at V and 7 bases at J, with 12 bases in the middle. CDR3 length: 15 amino acids. CDR3 sequence reads: CASSLPGRLNSPLHF. The DNA for the CDR3 is TGTGCCAGCAGTTTACCGGGACGGCTAAATTCACCCCTCCACTTT.

In DNA, the CDR3 is TGTGCCAGCAGCCACGGGACAGGGGGCGATAACTATGGCTACACCTTC. It yields the protein CASSHGTGGDNYGYTF. The gene calls are TRBV7-9 and TRBJ1-2; 12 nucleotides line up with TRBD1. Looked up from germline, CDR1 is SEHNR and CDR2 is FQNEAQ (reference sequence). This CDR3 is 16 amino acids long. Trimming at V came to 5 bases and at J to 1 base, leaving 5 bases not matched to a gene.

This clonotype was recorded many times. The V and J genes are TRBV14 and TRBJ2-7, with a tentative D call TRBD1 (5 bases). The CDR3 consists of 17 residues. Germline lookup yields CDR1 SGHDN and CDR2 FVKESK. Trimming pared 4 bases from V and 4 bases from J, leaving 23 bases between. The DNA for the CDR3 is TGTGCCAGCAGCCCAACGGGCCAGGGCTGGTGGGTTTACGAGCAGTACTTC. This gives the protein CASSPTGQGWWVYEQYF.

In this sample, this clonotype turned up many times. The chain links TRBV6-2 or TRBV6-3 to TRBJ2-1; D is unresolved. CDR1 is MNHEY, CDR2 SVGEGT, per germline. V was clipped by 7 bases and J by 0 bases, with 10 bases between them. The CDR3 runs to 14 residues. The CDR3 DNA reads TGTGCCAGCACCCCACCGAACTCCTACAATGAGCAGTTCTTC. It codes for CASTPPNSYNEQFF.

This clonotype was observed many times. This chain links TRBV25-1 with TRBJ2-2; TRBD2 aligns across 9 bases. The junction had 8 bases not matched to a gene; V was cut back by 4 bases and J by 5 bases. The CDR3 length is 16 residues. Germline V lookup: CDR1 MGHDK, CDR2 SYGVNS. The CDR3 loop reads CASSATLAGATGELFF. CDR3 DNA sequence: TGTGCCAGCAGTGCTACACTAGCGGGTGCAACCGGGGAGCTGTTTTTT. The full variable domain, in which reference TRBV25-1 and TRBJ2-2 provide the parts outside the CDR3, is EADIYQTPRYLVIGTGKKITLECSQTMGHDKMYWYQQDPGMELHLIHYSYGVNSTEKGDLSSESTVSRIRTEHFPLTLESARPSHTSQYLCASSATLAGATGELFFGEGSRLTVL.

This clonotype was observed a few times. The chain recombines TRBV28 with TRBJ1-5, with 9 positions matching TRBD1. The CDR3 runs 16 residues. Germline CDR1 MDHEN, CDR2 SYDVKM. Losses at the gene ends were 5 bases for V and 0 bases for J; bases not matched to a gene: 5. The CDR3 DNA reads TGTGCCAGCAGTCCGGGGACAGGGATTAGCAATCAGCCCCAGCATTTT. This gives the protein CASSPGTGISNQPQHF.

The table lists this clonotype with a few counts. The rearrangement uses TRBV10-3 and TRBJ2-5; TRBD1 matches at 8 bases. Trimming took 0 bases from V and 5 from J; bases not matched to a gene: 8. This CDR3 is built from 16 residues. Germline CDR1 and CDR2: ENHRY and SYGVKD. The CDR3 bases are TGTGCCATCAGTGAGTCGCGGACAGGGCACGAGGAGACCCAGTACTTC. As protein: CAISESRTGHEETQYF.

The CDR3 DNA reads as TGCAGTGCTAGTTCCAGCCCTCGCACAGATACGCAGTATTTT. It yields the protein CSASSSPRTDTQYF. The genes are TRBV20-1 and TRBJ2-3, with D unclear. The CDR3 consists of 14 residues. V was pared by 3 bases and J by 1 base, with 11 bases between. Germline values: CDR1 DFQATT, CDR2 SNEGSKA (reference sequence).

This clonotype was detected a few times. J is TRBJ1-1 and V is TRBV19, with D unclear. CDR3 length: 15 amino acids. CDR1 is LNHDA, CDR2 SQIVND, per germline (reference sequence). V was trimmed by 0 bases and J by 0 bases, leaving 8 bases between them. In DNA form, the CDR3 reads TGTGCCAGTAGTATAGATACATCGATGAACACTGAAGCTTTCTTT. Translating it yields CASSIDTSMNTEAFF.

This chain uses TRBV27 with TRBJ1-6, with D unclear. Between the trimmed V and J ends, which lost 4 bases and 0 bases, there was a span of 13 bases. This CDR3 contains 17 residues. Germline CDR1 is MNHEY and CDR2 is SMNVEV (reference sequence). The DNA for the CDR3 is TGTGCCAGCAGTTATTTATCGGGGAGCTCCTATAATTCACCCCTCCACTTT. It specifies CASSYLSGSSYNSPLHF.